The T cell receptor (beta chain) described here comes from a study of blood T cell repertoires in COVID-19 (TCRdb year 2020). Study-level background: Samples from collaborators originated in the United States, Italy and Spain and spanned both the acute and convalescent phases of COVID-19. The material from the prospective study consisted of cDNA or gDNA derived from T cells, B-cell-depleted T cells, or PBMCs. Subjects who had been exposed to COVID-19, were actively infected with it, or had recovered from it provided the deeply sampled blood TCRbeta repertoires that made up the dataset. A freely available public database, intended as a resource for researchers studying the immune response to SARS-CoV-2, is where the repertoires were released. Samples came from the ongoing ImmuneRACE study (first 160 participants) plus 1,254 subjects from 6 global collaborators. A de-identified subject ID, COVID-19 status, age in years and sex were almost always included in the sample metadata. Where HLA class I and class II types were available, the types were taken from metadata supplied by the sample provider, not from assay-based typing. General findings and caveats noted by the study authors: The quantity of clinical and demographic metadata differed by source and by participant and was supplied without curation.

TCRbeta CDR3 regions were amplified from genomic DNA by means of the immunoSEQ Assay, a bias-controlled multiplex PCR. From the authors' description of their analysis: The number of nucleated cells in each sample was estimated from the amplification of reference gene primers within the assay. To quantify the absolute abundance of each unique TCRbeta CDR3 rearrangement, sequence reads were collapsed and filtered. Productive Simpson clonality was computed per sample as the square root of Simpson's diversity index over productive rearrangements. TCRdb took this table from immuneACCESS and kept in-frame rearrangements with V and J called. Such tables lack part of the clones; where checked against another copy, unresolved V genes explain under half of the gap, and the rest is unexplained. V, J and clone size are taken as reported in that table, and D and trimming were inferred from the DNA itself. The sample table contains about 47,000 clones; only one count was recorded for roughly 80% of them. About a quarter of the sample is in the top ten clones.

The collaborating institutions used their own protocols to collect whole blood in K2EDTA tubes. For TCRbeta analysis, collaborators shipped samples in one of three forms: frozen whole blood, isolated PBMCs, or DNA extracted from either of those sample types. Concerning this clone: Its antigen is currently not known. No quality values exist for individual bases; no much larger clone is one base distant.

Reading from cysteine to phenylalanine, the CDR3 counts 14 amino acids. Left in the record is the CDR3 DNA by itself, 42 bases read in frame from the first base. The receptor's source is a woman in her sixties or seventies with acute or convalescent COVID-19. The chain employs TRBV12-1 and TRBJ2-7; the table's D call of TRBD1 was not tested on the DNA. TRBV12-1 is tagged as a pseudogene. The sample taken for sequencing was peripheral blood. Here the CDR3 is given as CASSFARHPAEQYF. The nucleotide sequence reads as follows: TGTGCCAGCAGCTTTGCGCGACACCCCGCCGAGCAGTACTTC.